These 25 T cell receptor beta chains were sequenced from one sample in a study of blood T cell repertoires in COVID-19. Clones were sequenced by immunoSEQ multiplex PCR, and TCRdb holds only the in-frame ones, with some missing. The repertoire consists of about 180,000 clones, with about 90% occurring once and the leading ten covering over 0.95%. The source material was PBMCs or T cells enriched from blood (not recorded which). The receptors were gathered from a human donor with acute COVID-19. The donor label of this sample is uncertain.

The chain carries TRBV30 and TRBJ1-3, with D tentatively TRBD1 (5 bases). CDR3 length: 13 amino acids. Trimming took 3 bases from V and 9 from J, leaving 15 bases between them. Germline V gives CDR1 GTSNPN, CDR2 SVGIG (reference sequence). This CDR3 reads CAWSPGLQSTIYF. The CDR3 nucleotides are TGTGCCTGGAGCCCGGGACTCCAAAGCACCATATATTTT. Using reference TRBV30 and TRBJ1-3 for the parts outside the CDR3, the full variable domain is SQTIHQWPATLVQPVGSPLSLECTVEGTSNPNLYWYRQAAGRGLQLLFYSVGIGQISSEVPQNLSASRPQDRQFILSSKKLLLSDSGFYLCAWSPGLQSTIYFGEGSWLTVV.

The J gene is TRBJ1-6, the V gene TRBV21-1; the table's D call, TRBD1, was not checked against the DNA. TRBV21-1 is recorded as a pseudogene. This CDR3 spans 21 amino acids. The CDR3 spells CASSPPGDRSPRIVRHSPLHF. CDR3 coding DNA: TGTGCCAGCAGCCCTCCCGGGGACAGGAGCCCCAGGATAGTACGGCATTCACCCCTCCACTTT.

The chain joins TRBV6-2 or TRBV6-3 to TRBJ2-1, with 7 bases aligning to TRBD2. The germline CDR1 and CDR2 sequences are MNHEY and SVGEGT. CDR3 length: 15 residues. The V gene end was trimmed by 6 bases and the J gene end by 9 bases; junction bases not matched to a gene: 14. The CDR3 nucleotides read TGTGCCAGCAGCATACCTAGCGGTTGGGGGGGTGAGCAGTTCTTC. Translating it yields CASSIPSGWGGEQFF.

This clone was picked up one time. The rearrangement links TRBV30 to TRBJ1-6; 11 positions match TRBD1. Germline values: CDR1 GTSNPN, CDR2 SVGIG (reference sequence). The V and J ends lost 5 bases and 8 bases, in that order; junction bases with no gene match: 8. This CDR3 has 15 amino acids. CDR3 in amino acids: CAWGGTGQGDSPLHF. CDR3 nucleotides: TGTGCCTGGGGGGGCACGGGACAGGGGGATTCACCCCTCCACTTT.

This rearrangement joins TRBV6-5 to TRBJ1-2; TRBD1 matches 7 bases. CDR3 size: 15 residues. CDR1 MNHEY and CDR2 SVGAGI come from the germline V gene. V gave up 0 bases and J gave up 4 bases; unmatched junction bases: 5. CDR3 DNA: TGTGCCAGCAGTTACTCGTCGGGGGACAGCTATGGCTACACCTTC. Translated, it gives CASSYSSGDSYGYTF.

V is TRBV4-2 and J is TRBJ2-3, with 13 positions matching TRBD2. V shed 4 bases, J shed 2 bases, and the junction held 6 bases outside the gene matches. CDR3 size: 17 residues. The V gene's germline CDR1 is LGHNA and CDR2 YNFKEQ. The CDR3 nucleotides are TGTGCCAGCAGCCTCCGACTAGCGGGGGGCAACACAGATACGCAGTATTTT. The encoded protein is CASSLRLAGGNTDTQYF.

The chain couples TRBV5-8 to TRBJ1-1; D not resolved. CDR3 size: 14 residues. The V end lost 1 base, the J end lost 4 bases, and 11 bases lay between the germline ends. Germline loops: CDR1 SGHTS, CDR2 YDEGEE. The CDR3 region has the DNA TGTGCCAGCAGCTTGTTTCTCGGGAGCACTGAAGCTTTCTTT. Protein: CASSLFLGSTEAFF.

The V and J genes are TRBV6-5 and TRBJ2-1; perhaps TRBD1 as D (5 bases). The germline V gene has CDR1 MNHEY and CDR2 SVGAGI. V lost 6 bases and J 7 bases, leaving 13 bases between the germline ends. The CDR3 sequence is 13 residues long. CDR3 bases: TGTGCCAGCAGAAGGGGAACCTTAAATGAGCAGTTCTTC. Translated, it gives CASRRGTLNEQFF.

The gene calls are TRBV6-5 and TRBJ2-7, with D possibly being TRBD1 (5 bases). The CDR3 totals 16 residues. The germline V gene encodes CDR1 MNHEY and CDR2 SVGAGI. Trimming pared 0 bases from V and 1 base from J, leaving 13 bases between. In DNA form, the CDR3 reads TGTGCCAGCAGTTACTCGATGGGGCCCATGTCCTACGAGCAGTACTTC. It yields the protein CASSYSMGPMSYEQYF.

The chain links TRBV6-5 to TRBJ1-1; the D is unclear. The CDR3 loop spans 13 amino acids. V dropped 7 bases and J dropped 4 bases, with 13 bases sitting between them. CDR1 and CDR2 from the germline V gene are MNHEY and SVGAGI. In DNA, the CDR3 is TGTGCCAGCATCCTAGGGAGGAGCACTGAAGCTTTCTTT. It is translated as CASILGRSTEAFF.

This sequence joins TRBV2 and TRBJ1-4; no reliable D call. V was clipped by 1 base and J by 4 bases, with 7 bases between them. Per the germline V gene, CDR1 is SNHLY and CDR2 is FYNNEI. This CDR3 contains 14 residues. The DNA for the CDR3 is TGTGCCAGCAGTGAAGGTCAGATTAATGAAAAACTGTTTTTT. Its protein product is CASSEGQINEKLFF.

V and J are TRBV24-1 and TRBJ2-3, with 15 bases fitting TRBD2. V lost 2 bases and J lost 4; bases outside the gene matches: 6. The CDR3 consists of 18 residues. Germline V gene lookup returns CDR1 KGHDR and CDR2 SFDVKD. In DNA, the CDR3 is TGTGCCACCAGTGATTCCTCCTGGACTAGCGGGGGGGCAGATACGCAGTATTTT. It codes for CATSDSSWTSGGADTQYF.

This chain links TRBV9 with TRBJ1-1; 7 bases align to TRBD1. J was trimmed by 1 base and V by 7 bases; bases with no gene match: 7. Germline-derived CDR1 and CDR2 are SGDLS and YYNGEE. The CDR3 runs 14 residues. For the CDR3, the DNA is TGTGCCAGCGGCGGTAGACAGGGGAACACTGAAGCTTTCTTT. Its translation is CASGGRQGNTEAFF.

The chain employs TRBV7-9 and TRBJ1-2; D perhaps matches TRBD1 (5 bases). The V end lost 3 bases, the J end lost 14 bases, and 13 bases lay between the germline ends. The V gene's germline CDR1 is SEHNR and CDR2 FQNEAQ (reference sequence). CDR3 length: 11 amino acids. CDR3 nucleotides: TGTGCCAGCAGCTTTGCACAGGCGACGACCTTC. The encoded protein is CASSFAQATTF.

The chain links TRBV5-1 to TRBJ2-5, with 9 bases aligning to TRBD1. There are 15 residues in the CDR3. Germline values: CDR1 SGHRS, CDR2 YFSETQ. V lost 0 bases, J lost 5 bases, and 5 bases stayed unmatched. The DNA of the CDR3 is TGCGCCAGCAGCTTGGGCACAGGGGGCAAGGAGACCCAGTACTTC. As protein: CASSLGTGGKETQYF. The full variable domain, its missing parts supplied by reference TRBV5-1 and TRBJ2-5, is KAGVTQTPRYLIKTRGQQVTLSCSPISGHRSVSWYQQTPGQGLQFLFEYFSETQRNKGNFPGRFSGRQFSNSRSEMNVSTLELGDSALYLCASSLGTGGKETQYFGPGTRLLVL.

This chain links TRBV5-6 with TRBJ2-3; D gene ambiguous. The CDR3 loop spans 12 amino acids. V dropped 4 bases and J dropped 7 bases, with 10 bases sitting between them. The germline CDR1 and CDR2 sequences are SGHDT and YYEEEE. CDR3 protein: CASSQARHTQYF. In nucleotides, the CDR3 is TGTGCCAGCAGCCAAGCGAGGCATACGCAGTATTTT.

V gene TRBV11-3 combines with J gene TRBJ2-1; the match to TRBD2 covers 10 bases. The junction had 8 bases not matched to a gene; V was cut back by 9 bases and J by 6 bases. The germline V gene encodes CDR1 SGHNT and CDR2 YENEEA. This CDR3 contains 14 residues. DNA of the CDR3: TGTGCCAGACAGGCGGCTAGCGGGGGCAATGAGCAGTTCTTC. Translating it yields CARQAASGGNEQFF.

The V call is TRBV23-1, the J call TRBJ2-1, with TRBD1 matching over 7 bases. TRBV23-1 is annotated as an ORF whose role is uncertain. This CDR3 has 11 amino acids. J was trimmed by 7 bases and V by 8 bases; bases with no gene match: 2. In nucleotides, the CDR3 is TGCGCCAGCGGACAGGTTAATGAGCAGTTCTTC. Translation gives CASGQVNEQFF.

The genes are TRBV19 and TRBJ1-3; D is unclear. There are 15 residues in the CDR3. The germline V gene encodes CDR1 LNHDA and CDR2 SQIVND (reference sequence). The V end was cut by 2 bases, the J end by 4 bases, with 12 bases between. CDR3 sequence reads: CASSIQRIGGNTIYF. CDR3 DNA: TGTGCCAGTAGTATACAGCGGATCGGAGGAAACACCATATATTTT. Full variable domain (outside the CDR3, taken from reference TRBV19 and TRBJ1-3): DGGITQSPKYLFRKEGQNVTLSCEQNLNHDAMYWYRQDPGQGLRLIYYSQIVNDFQKGDIAEGYSVSREKKESFPLTVTSAQKNPTAFYLCASSIQRIGGNTIYFGEGSWLTVV.

This chain uses TRBV11-3 with TRBJ2-3; TRBD2 might be the D (5 bases). V lost 3 bases, J lost 3 bases, and 7 bases lay in between. The germline V gene encodes CDR1 SGHNT and CDR2 YENEEA. There are 13 residues in the CDR3. The CDR3 region is CASSLRLTDTQYF. The CDR3, as DNA: TGTGCCAGCAGCTTGAGACTAACAGATACGCAGTATTTT.

This clone was seen a few times. The chain combines TRBV19 with TRBJ2-5, with 12 bases lining up with TRBD2. This CDR3 has 17 amino acids. Germline values: CDR1 LNHDA, CDR2 SQIVND (reference sequence). Trimming cost V 5 bases and J 0 bases; bases outside gene matches: 7. The CDR3 sequence: CASSPWTSGVNQETQYF. The CDR3, as DNA: TGTGCCAGTAGTCCGTGGACTAGCGGGGTAAACCAAGAGACCCAGTACTTC.

This chain joins TRBV6-2 or TRBV6-3 and TRBJ2-1; 7 bases align to TRBD1. J lost 1 base, V lost 4 bases, and 4 bases had no gene match. This CDR3 contains 15 residues. CDR1 is MNHEY, CDR2 SVGEGT, per germline. CDR3 DNA: TGTGCCAGCAGTTCTCCGGGACAGTCCTACAATGAGCAGTTCTTC. This translates into CASSSPGQSYNEQFF.

This chain connects TRBV19 to TRBJ1-5; 12 nucleotides align to TRBD1. The CDR3 is 16 residues long. CDR1 and CDR2 (germline): LNHDA, SQIVND (reference sequence). V was clipped by 5 bases and J by 5 bases; unmatched bases: 7. In DNA form, the CDR3 reads TGTGCCAGTAGTCTCCCGGGACAGGGGGCCTATCAGCCCCAGCATTTT. Its translation is CASSLPGQGAYQPQHF. Based on the CDR3 plus reference TRBV19 and TRBJ1-5, the full variable domain is DGGITQSPKYLFRKEGQNVTLSCEQNLNHDAMYWYRQDPGQGLRLIYYSQIVNDFQKGDIAEGYSVSREKKESFPLTVTSAQKNPTAFYLCASSLPGQGAYQPQHFGDGTRLSIL.

This chain joins TRBV4-2 and TRBJ2-3, with 9 nucleotides matching TRBD2. Germline CDR1 is LGHNA and CDR2 is YNFKEQ. The V and J ends lost 0 bases and 3 bases, in that order; junction bases with no gene match: 7. The CDR3 is 17 residues long. The CDR3 spells CASSQDLQRGVTDTQYF. In DNA form, the CDR3 reads TGTGCCAGCAGCCAAGATCTCCAGCGGGGGGTGACAGATACGCAGTATTTT.

The rearrangement links TRBV4-1 to TRBJ1-2, with D hard to call. This CDR3 has 16 amino acids. CDR1 and CDR2 (germline): MGHRA, YSYEKL. The V end lost 1 base, the J end lost 1 base, and 13 bases lay between the germline ends. This CDR3 reads CASSQVLGSSNYGYTF. In DNA, the CDR3 is TGCGCCAGCAGCCAAGTTCTGGGCTCGAGTAACTATGGCTACACCTTC.